Sequencing of this TCR beta chain was carried out in a study of blood T cell repertoires in COVID-19. A single count supports this clone. Participants came from about two dozen US areas, aged roughly 18 to 89 years. Cohort assignment relied on participant-reported clinical history. TCRdb's copy holds only in-frame clones and misses some; the assay was immunoSEQ multiplex PCR. The table includes hundreds of thousands of clones, 85% to 90% detected once. The germline CDR1 and CDR2 sequences are SEHNR and FQNEAQ (reference sequence). CDR3 length equals 16 residues. Trimming left V 1 base short and J 4 bases short, with 16 bases between.

The source material was PBMCs or T cells enriched from blood (not recorded which). The chain carries TRBV7-9 and TRBJ1-2; weak D call: TRBD1 (6 bases). The source of this sequence is a woman aged 18-29 years with acute COVID-19. CDR3 protein: CASSLDTGRRTYGYTF. DNA for the CDR3: TGTGCCAGCAGCTTAGATACAGGGCGAAGAACCTATGGCTACACCTTC.